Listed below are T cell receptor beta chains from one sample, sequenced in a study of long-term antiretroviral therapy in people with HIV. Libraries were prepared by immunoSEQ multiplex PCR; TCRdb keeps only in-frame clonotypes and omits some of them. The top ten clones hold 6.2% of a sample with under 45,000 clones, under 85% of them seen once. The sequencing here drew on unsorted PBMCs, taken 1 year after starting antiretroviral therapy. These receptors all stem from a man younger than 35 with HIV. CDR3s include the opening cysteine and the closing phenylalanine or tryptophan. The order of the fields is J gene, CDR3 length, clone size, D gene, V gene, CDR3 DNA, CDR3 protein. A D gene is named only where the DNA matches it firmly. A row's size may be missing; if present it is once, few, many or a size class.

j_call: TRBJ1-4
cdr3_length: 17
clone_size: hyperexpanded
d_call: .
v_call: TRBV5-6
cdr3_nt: TGTGCCAGCAGCACCTATGGTCGGGGGGCCGCAAATGAAAAACTGTTTTTT
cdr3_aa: CASSTYGRGAANEKLFF

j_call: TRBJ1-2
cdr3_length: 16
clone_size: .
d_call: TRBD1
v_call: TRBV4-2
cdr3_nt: TGTGCCAGCAGCCAAGACCGACAGGGGGCCAACTATGGCTACACCTTC
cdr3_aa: CASSQDRQGANYGYTF

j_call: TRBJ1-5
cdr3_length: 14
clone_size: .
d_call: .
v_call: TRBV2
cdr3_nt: TGTGCCAGCAGTGAGGGACCGCGCAATCAGCCCCAGCATTTT
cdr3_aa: CASSEGPRNQPQHF

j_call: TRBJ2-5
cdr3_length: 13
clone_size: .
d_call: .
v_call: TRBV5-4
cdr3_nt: TGTGCCAGCAGCAGAACAGGGAGCGAGACCCAGTACTTC
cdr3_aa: CASSRTGSETQYF

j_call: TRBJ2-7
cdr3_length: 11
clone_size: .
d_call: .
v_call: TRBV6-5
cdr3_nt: TGTGCCAGCAGTACCACGGACGAGCAGTACTTC
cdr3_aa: CASSTTDEQYF

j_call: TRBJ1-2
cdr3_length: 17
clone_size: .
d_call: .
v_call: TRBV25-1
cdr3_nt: TGTGCCAGCAGTGAAGGGCAGGGGACCTCTTTTAACTATGGCTACACCTTC
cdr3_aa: CASSEGQGTSFNYGYTF

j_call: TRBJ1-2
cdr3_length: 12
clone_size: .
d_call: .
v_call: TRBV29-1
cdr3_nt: TGCAGCGTTCCCGGGCGCCCTTATGGCTACACCTTC
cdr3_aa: CSVPGRPYGYTF

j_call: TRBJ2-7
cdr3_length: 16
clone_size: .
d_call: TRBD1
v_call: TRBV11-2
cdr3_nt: TGTGCCAGCAGCCCAATCCCCCGGGACAGGGCCTACGAGCAGTACTTC
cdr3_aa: CASSPIPRDRAYEQYF

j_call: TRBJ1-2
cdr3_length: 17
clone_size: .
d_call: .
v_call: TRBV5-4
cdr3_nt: TGTGCCAGCAGTCTCATCCGTGTCCACGCAGGGGAGTTGAGCTACACCTTC
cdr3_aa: CASSLIRVHAGELSYTF

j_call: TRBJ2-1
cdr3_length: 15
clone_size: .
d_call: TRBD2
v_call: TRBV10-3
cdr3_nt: TGTGCCATCAGTGAATCAAGCGGGGCCAACAATGAGCAGTTCTTC
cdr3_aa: CAISESSGANNEQFF

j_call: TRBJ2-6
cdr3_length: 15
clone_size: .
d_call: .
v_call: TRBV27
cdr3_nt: TGTGCCAGCAGTTATTTGGGAACTGGGGCCAACGTCCTGACTTTC
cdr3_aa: CASSYLGTGANVLTF

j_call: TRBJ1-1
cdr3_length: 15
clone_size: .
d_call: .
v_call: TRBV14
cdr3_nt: TGTGCCAGCAGCGTCACAGGAGCATCGAACACTGAAGCTTTCTTT
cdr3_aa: CASSVTGASNTEAFF

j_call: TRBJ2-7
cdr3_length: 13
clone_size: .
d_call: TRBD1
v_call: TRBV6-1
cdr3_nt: TGTGCCAGCAGCCCCAGGGGGCTCTACGAGCAGTACTTC
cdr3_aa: CASSPRGLYEQYF

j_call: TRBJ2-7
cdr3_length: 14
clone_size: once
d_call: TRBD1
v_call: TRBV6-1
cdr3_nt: TGTGCCAGCATCCTACAGGGGGGCCCCTACGAGCAGTACTTC
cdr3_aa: CASILQGGPYEQYF

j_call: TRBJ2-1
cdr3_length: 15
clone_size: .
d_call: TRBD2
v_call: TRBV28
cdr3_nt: TGTGCCAGCAGTTTATCGACTAGCAGGTACAATGAGCAGTTCTTC
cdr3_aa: CASSLSTSRYNEQFF

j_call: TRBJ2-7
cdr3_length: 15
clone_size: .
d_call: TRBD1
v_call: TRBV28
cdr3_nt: TGTGCCAGCAGTTTCCTCCGGACAGGGGATCACGAGCAGTACTTC
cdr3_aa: CASSFLRTGDHEQYF

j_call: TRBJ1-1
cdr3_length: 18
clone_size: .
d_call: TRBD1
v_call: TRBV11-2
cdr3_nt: TGTGCCAGCAGCTTCAAAACAGGGGGCGCGTCTAAGAACACTGAAGCTTTCTTT
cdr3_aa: CASSFKTGGASKNTEAFF

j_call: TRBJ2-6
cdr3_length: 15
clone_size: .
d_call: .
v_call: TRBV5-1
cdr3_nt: TGCGCCAGCAGCTTAGCGGACTCTGGGGCCAACGTCCTGACTTTC
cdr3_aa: CASSLADSGANVLTF

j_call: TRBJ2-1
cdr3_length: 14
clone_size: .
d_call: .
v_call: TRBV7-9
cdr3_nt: TGTGCCAGCAGCTTAGTGGGGGTCTACAATGAGCAGTTCTTC
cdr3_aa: CASSLVGVYNEQFF

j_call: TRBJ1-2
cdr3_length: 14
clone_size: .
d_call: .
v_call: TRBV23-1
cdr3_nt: TGCGCCAGCAGTCAACGGGGGGGGCTCTATGGCTACACCTTC
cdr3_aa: CASSQRGGLYGYTF

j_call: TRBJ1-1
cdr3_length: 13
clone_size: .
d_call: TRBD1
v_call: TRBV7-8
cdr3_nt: TGTGCCAGCAGCTTAACAGGGGGCACTGAAGCTTTCTTT
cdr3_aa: CASSLTGGTEAFF

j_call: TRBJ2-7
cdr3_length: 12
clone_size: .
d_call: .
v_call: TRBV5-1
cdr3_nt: TGCGCCAGCAGCGGAGGCTCCTACGAGCAGTACTTC
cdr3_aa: CASSGGSYEQYF